The 21 T cell receptor beta chains listed next were all sequenced from one sample in a study of blood T cell repertoires in COVID-19. TCRdb's copy holds only in-frame clones and misses some; the assay was immunoSEQ multiplex PCR. The sample carries almost 500,000 clones, 75% to 90% recorded once. The specimen was PBMCs or T cells enriched from blood (not recorded which). These receptors all stem from a woman aged 55 to 70 who had recovered from COVID-19.

J is TRBJ1-1 and V is TRBV10-1, with 9 bases matching TRBD1. Germline V lookup: CDR1 WNHNN, CDR2 SYGVQD (reference sequence). Trimming removed 8 bases from V and 7 bases from J; junction bases left unmatched: 8. The CDR3 consists of 13 residues. The CDR3 sequence is CASPPPGQGEAFF. The CDR3 DNA sequence: TGCGCCAGCCCCCCCCCGGGACAGGGTGAAGCTTTCTTT.

This chain links TRBV27 with TRBJ1-2; the D is unclear. The germline gives CDR1 MNHEY, CDR2 SMNVEV (reference sequence). Trimming took 5 bases from V and 0 from J, leaving 4 bases between them. This CDR3 has 12 amino acids. CDR3 DNA sequence: TGTGCCAGCAGTCAGGCTAACTATGGCTACACCTTC. This codes for CASSQANYGYTF.

This chain links TRBV2 with TRBJ2-7; a possible D gene is TRBD1 (6 bases). CDR3 size: 13 residues. V shed 7 bases and J shed 2 bases, with 12 bases lying between them. Looked up from germline, CDR1 is SNHLY and CDR2 is FYNNEI. As DNA, the CDR3 is TGTGCCAGCATCGTGACAGGTCCCTACGAGCAGTACTTC. It specifies CASIVTGPYEQYF. Together with reference TRBV2 and TRBJ2-7, the CDR3 gives the full variable domain: EPEVTQTPSHQVTQMGQEVILRCVPISNHLYFYWYRQILGQKVEFLVSFYNNEISEKSEIFDDQFSVERPDGSNFTLKIRSTKLEDSAMYFCASIVTGPYEQYFGPGTRLTVT.

The CDR3 region is CASSSPLAGGREQFF. The CDR3, as DNA: TGTGCCAGCAGCTCCCCCCTAGCGGGGGGGAGGGAGCAGTTCTTC. The rearrangement joins TRBV7-2 to TRBJ2-1; TRBD2 matches 12 bases. CDR1 is SGHTA, CDR2 FQGNSA, per germline. This CDR3 region has 15 residues. Trimming removed 4 bases from V and 10 bases from J; junction bases left unmatched: 8.

V is TRBV6-1 and J is TRBJ1-2; D may be TRBD1 (5 bases). CDR1 and CDR2 (germline): MNHNS, SASEGT. The CDR3 sequence is 15 residues long. The ends were cut back, 3 bases at V and 0 bases at J, with 11 bases in the middle. The CDR3 sequence: CASSDNRIANYGYTF. In DNA form, the CDR3 reads TGTGCCAGCAGTGACAACAGGATAGCTAACTATGGCTACACCTTC.

The chain has TRBV5-4 and TRBJ2-5; D is unresolved. The CDR3 extends over 15 amino acids. Germline V gene data show CDR1 as SGHNT and CDR2 as YYREEE (reference sequence). Between the trimmed V and J ends, which lost 3 bases and 7 bases, there was a span of 19 bases. In nucleotides, the CDR3 is TGTGCCAGCAGCTCTTATCGTGACGTCGCTAGGACCCAGTACTTC. Protein: CASSSYRDVARTQYF.

This sequence joins TRBV5-6 and TRBJ1-2; possibly TRBD1 for D (6 bases). Per germline, CDR1 SGHDT and CDR2 YYEEEE. The CDR3 length is 14 residues. V lost 5 bases to trimming and J lost 4 bases, with 15 bases between them. The DNA for the CDR3 is TGTGCCAGCAGTTATAGGGGGACAACCTATGGCTACACCTTC. This translates into CASSYRGTTYGYTF.

The chain is built from TRBV30 and TRBJ1-1, with unresolved D. Between the trimmed V and J ends, which lost 4 bases and 1 base, there was a span of 19 bases. The CDR3 has 16 residues. Germline V gene sequence: CDR1 GTSNPN, CDR2 SVGIG (reference sequence). CDR3 DNA sequence: TGTGCCTGGATCCGAATCACAGACATACAGAACACTGAAGCTTTCTTT. It translates to CAWIRITDIQNTEAFF.

The V call is TRBV19, the J call TRBJ2-7; possibly TRBD1 for D (6 bases). CDR3 length: 14 residues. Trimming pared 3 bases from V and 2 bases from J, leaving 11 bases between. Germline V gives CDR1 LNHDA, CDR2 SQIVND (reference sequence). CDR3 sequence: CASSITGNPYEQYF. In DNA, the CDR3 is TGTGCCAGTAGTATCACAGGGAACCCCTACGAGCAGTACTTC. Full variable domain (remainder filled in from reference TRBV19 and TRBJ2-7): DGGITQSPKYLFRKEGQNVTLSCEQNLNHDAMYWYRQDPGQGLRLIYYSQIVNDFQKGDIAEGYSVSREKKESFPLTVTSAQKNPTAFYLCASSITGNPYEQYFGPGTRLTVT.

This chain links TRBV19 with TRBJ1-1, with a weak D call TRBD1 (6 bases). Per germline, CDR1 LNHDA and CDR2 SQIVND (reference sequence). V lost 5 bases and J 6 bases, leaving 13 bases between the germline ends. The CDR3 length is 13 residues. This chain's CDR3 is CASSPQGFPEAFF. The CDR3 nucleotides read TGTGCCAGTAGTCCACAGGGTTTCCCTGAAGCTTTCTTT.

J is TRBJ2-7 and V is TRBV27; TRBD2 agrees at 10 bases. The germline CDR1 and CDR2 sequences are MNHEY and SMNVEV (reference sequence). The CDR3 runs 15 residues. J lost 5 bases, V lost 4 bases, and 8 bases had no gene match. The CDR3 region is CASSYTSGDFNEQYF. CDR3 DNA: TGTGCCAGCAGTTACACTAGCGGGGATTTCAACGAGCAGTACTTC.

V gene TRBV5-1 combines with J gene TRBJ2-3; the D is unclear. The germline V gene has CDR1 SGHRS and CDR2 YFSETQ. The CDR3 has 14 residues. Trimming removed 1 base at V and 3 bases at J, with 9 bases between. The CDR3 region is CASSLTDLTDTQYF. The DNA of the CDR3 is TGCGCCAGCAGCTTGACAGATCTGACAGATACGCAGTATTTT.

This clone has just one count. V is TRBV19 and J is TRBJ2-1; 9 bases line up with TRBD1. The CDR3 runs to 14 residues. The J segment lost 7 bases and the V segment lost 6 bases, leaving 7 bases of the junction unmatched. Germline CDR1 reads LNHDA; CDR2 reads SQIVND (reference sequence). CDR3 sequence (DNA): TGTGCCAGTAGCGGGACAGGGAGGCGAAATGAGCAGTTCTTC. Amino acids: CASSGTGRRNEQFF.

The V call is TRBV3-1 (or the pseudogene TRBV3-2), the J call TRBJ1-3; 9 bases line up with TRBD1. V shed 3 bases and J 7 bases; nucleotides not matched to a gene: 4. Germline V gene data show CDR1 as LGHDT and CDR2 as YNNKEL (reference sequence). The CDR3 loop spans 14 amino acids. DNA for the CDR3: TGTGCCAGCAGCCAGGGACAGGGAGGCAACACCATATATTTT. As protein: CASSQGQGGNTIYF.

The V call is TRBV15, the J call TRBJ2-6; a possible D gene is TRBD2 (5 bases). Germline lookup yields CDR1 LNHNV and CDR2 YYDKDF (reference sequence). This CDR3 contains 16 residues. Trimming left V 3 bases short and J 3 bases short, with 12 bases between. CDR3 residues: CATSSGGGGGANVLTF. The CDR3 bases are TGTGCCACCAGCAGTGGAGGTGGCGGTGGGGCCAACGTCCTGACTTTC.

The chain links TRBV5-6 to TRBJ1-5; D possibly corresponds to TRBD1 (5 bases). Per the germline V gene, CDR1 is SGHDT and CDR2 is YYEEEE. The CDR3 consists of 15 residues. V was trimmed by 2 bases and J by 5 bases, leaving 14 bases between them. The CDR3 loop is CASSFFRAPDQPQHF. The CDR3 coding sequence is TGTGCCAGCAGCTTTTTCAGGGCCCCGGATCAGCCCCAGCATTTT.

The J gene is TRBJ2-2, the V gene TRBV10-3; 10 bases match TRBD1. J lost 0 bases, V lost 10 bases, and 11 bases had no gene match. This CDR3 has 17 amino acids. Germline CDR1 and CDR2: ENHRY and SYGVKD. The CDR3 DNA reads as TGTGCCAACCTAACCGGGACAGGGGACCCGAACACCGGGGAGCTGTTTTTT. This sequence encodes CANLTGTGDPNTGELFF.

The rearrangement joins TRBV6-5 to TRBJ2-3, with 8 bases fitting TRBD2. The CDR3 consists of 15 residues. Unmatched junction bases numbered 7, after V lost 6 bases and J lost 2 bases. Germline CDR1 is MNHEY and CDR2 is SVGAGI. The CDR3 protein is CASRAWRGDTDTQYF. CDR3 coding DNA: TGTGCCAGCAGGGCTTGGCGGGGGGACACAGATACGCAGTATTTT.

The chain employs TRBV2 and TRBJ1-1; D is undetermined. Deletions cut 7 bases from V and 5 bases from J, with 11 bases between. This CDR3 has 12 amino acids. The germline gives CDR1 SNHLY, CDR2 FYNNEI. CDR3 residues: CASISQETEAFF. The CDR3 DNA reads as TGTGCCAGCATTTCGCAGGAAACTGAAGCTTTCTTT.

This chain links TRBV2 with TRBJ1-4; 7 nucleotides align to TRBD1. The germline V gene encodes CDR1 SNHLY and CDR2 FYNNEI. The junction had 20 bases not matched to a gene; V was cut back by 6 bases and J by 1 base. This CDR3 has 20 amino acids. The CDR3 protein is CASSSPGTALSMGTNEKLFF. CDR3 DNA sequence: TGTGCCAGCAGCTCCCCCGGGACAGCTCTAAGTATGGGAACTAATGAAAAACTGTTTTTT. Full variable domain (outside the CDR3, taken from reference TRBV2 and TRBJ1-4): EPEVTQTPSHQVTQMGQEVILRCVPISNHLYFYWYRQILGQKVEFLVSFYNNEISEKSEIFDDQFSVERPDGSNFTLKIRSTKLEDSAMYFCASSSPGTALSMGTNEKLFFGSGTQLSVL.

This chain uses TRBV27 with TRBJ2-1, with 10 bases aligning to TRBD2. V trimming: 10 bases; J trimming: 2 bases; junction bases outside the gene matches: 8. The CDR3 length is 15 residues. Per the germline V gene, CDR1 is MNHEY and CDR2 is SMNVEV (reference sequence). For the CDR3, the DNA is TGTGCCATTCAAGGCACTAGCGGGGCCTACAATGAGCAGTTCTTC. Encoded protein: CAIQGTSGAYNEQFF.